This T cell receptor beta chain was found in a study of monozygotic twins with inflammatory bowel disease. The CDR3 is made up of 16 amino acids. Germline CDR1 SGHTA, CDR2 FQGNSA. TCRdb reanalyzed the 5' RACE reads, giving one entry per CDR3 protein sequence and no DNA. Its listing shows 300,000 to 400,000 distinct CDR3 sequences. This receptor was taken from a human donor with ulcerative colitis or Crohn's disease, or a healthy co-twin of an affected twin (not recorded which). The V call is TRBV7-2, the J call TRBJ1-3; there is no DNA to check the TCRdb D call of TRBD1. Sequencing was performed on blood. The CDR3 loop reads CASSLVGTGAGNTIYF.